This TCR beta chain was retrieved from a study of shared clonotypes between healthy human individuals. Background on the study: There were three CD4 naive, three CD4 memory, two CD8 naive and one CD8 memory plates per donor. Findings and limits, study-wide: Sharing across four donors was seen in roughly 5.2% of naive CD4 clonotypes.

A note on this clone: As yet, its antigen is unknown.

Genomic DNA belonging to each subset was distributed in equal measure over several immunoSEQ plates. Repertoires were generated with immunoSEQ multiplex PCR, while TCRdb's copy carries only in-frame clones and drops some. The sample lists hundreds of thousands of clones; around 96% were seen once. CD45RO-negative CD8 cells positively selected for CCR7 made up the naive population, which excluded terminally differentiated effector memory CD45RA+ cells. Per the germline V gene, CDR1 is MNHEY and CDR2 is SVGAGI. The CDR3 extends over 14 amino acids. The trim removed 2 bases at V and 5 bases at J, leaving 4 bases unmatched.

Sequencing was carried out using naive CD8+ T cells sorted from blood. V gene TRBV6-5 combines with J gene TRBJ2-5, with 8 nucleotides matching TRBD2. The TCR was taken from a woman aged 25-40 years in good health. CDR3 DNA: TGTGCCAGCAGTTACCGCGGGAGGAAGGAGACCCAGTACTTC. It is translated as CASSYRGRKETQYF.